Included here is one T cell receptor beta chain sequence, with context. The antigen it binds to is not known. No much larger clone exists at a distance of one base, and base qualities are not known. The receptor library was made with 5' RACE. TCRdb lists the instrument as Illumina HiSeq 2500. The second PCR ran for about 7 to 11 cycles and used a J-beta primer mix along with a sample-barcoded 5' primer. A unique molecular identifier was introduced onto each TCR beta cDNA molecule by a template-switch 5' adaptor carrying 12 random nucleotides. At least 3 million CDR3-containing paired-end reads were obtained from each sample. The Mint cDNA synthesis kit, primed by a TRBC-specific oligonucleotide, was used to synthesize first-strand cDNA from all RNA. All cDNA was treated with uracil-DNA glycosylase and then went through a first 18-cycle PCR with the universal primers M1SS and BC2_uni_R. The study's own analysis went as follows. For normalization, 1 million high-quality reads, each with a distinct molecular identifier, were randomly selected from each sample. Instead of being binned into consensus sequences, reads that shared molecular identifiers were thrown out. MiTCR, set to a Q25 quality threshold and the strictest error-elimination algorithm, was used for CDR3 identification, clonotype clustering and error correction. A nonparametric unseen species model with Euler transformation was used to estimate a lower bound on total TCR beta diversity. TCRdb reworked the public reads: Q25 trimming with fastp, MiXCR clone assembly, productive beta chains retained. Rows are unified per CDR3 protein, each entry keeping the most common DNA and genes. In this record, the V and J calls reflect TCRdb's handling and not the investigators' own analysis. Recorded for this sample are roughly 1,100,000 distinct CDR3 sequences; under 30% of them occurred a single time. The ten largest clones add up to around 0.75% of the sample.

The approximately 39 donors, aged about 6 to 90 years, were systemically healthy Caucasian individuals from Russia. About 9.6 milliliters of peripheral blood were collected from each donor into EDTA-treated Vacutainer tubes. Ficoll-Paque density-gradient centrifugation was used to isolate PBMCs, with at least 6 million per sample. Trizol reagent was used to extract total RNA from PBMCs, with at least 5.5 micrograms per sample. Naive CD45RAhigh/CD27high T cell percentages were measured by flow cytometry on a PBMC aliquot from every donor. This sample is drawn from a study of blood T cells in healthy people across ages (dated by TCRdb to about 2015). Study-wide context: In model experiments, template switching captured roughly one uniquely barcoded TCR beta cDNA molecule for every two T cells. Two additional independent replicas of 1 million unique cDNA reads from the same blood draw were analyzed for two donors (one aged 18 to 29 and one aged 80 or older). Using deep sequencing normalized with unique cDNA molecular identifiers, the study measured how TCR beta repertoire diversity changes with age. The donors were divided into four age groups: young (average roughly 15 years), middle-aged (about 40), aged (approximately 62) and long-lived (roughly 82). Overall study outcomes, separate from this receptor: Observed TCR beta diversity per million T cells fell roughly linearly with age, and a significant reduction was already apparent by age approximately 40. Estimates of total diversity based on one million sequenced T cells were regarded as lower bounds and as underestimates. Because profiling used bulk unsorted PBMCs, naive and antigen-experienced compartments could not be compared conclusively. The long-lived group showed more naive CD4+ T cells, fewer expanded clones and increased TCR diversity than the aged group, suggesting age selection. The percentage of naive T cells measured by flow cytometry correlated strongly with observed TCR beta diversity. Because donor CMV infection status was unknown, age-related changes in expanded clonotypes were potentially confounded.

The V end loses 1 base and the J end loses 0 bases, and a stretch of 18 bases separates them. Including the terminal cysteine and phenylalanine, the CDR3 comprises 19 residues. Only the CDR3 portion is preserved as DNA: 57 bases, with reading frame beginning at the first base. The germline V gene sets CDR1 to MDHEN and CDR2 to SYDVKM. Separately, the same data were catalogued under a study of T cells of mothers and their children. In that second paper, the authors write: Nine systemically healthy Caucasian individuals served as donors, namely three mothers together with their six children. cDNA synthesis used all of the extracted RNA, with 1.5 ug of RNA in each 15 ul reaction. In the second PCR, the M1S primer introduced both the sample barcodes and 2-4 random nucleotides. More than 9 million TCR beta CDR3 reads were obtained from each mother, and roughly 3 million reads were obtained from each child. Thymic selection shapes the output of TCR recombination in a similar way in related and unrelated pairs, and inherited differences have a minor effect. Normalized repertoire overlap was always found to be slightly, but never significantly, higher in related mother-child pairs than in unrelated mother-child pairs. With a sensitivity of about 100 clones per million clonotypes, no persistent microchimeric T cell clones were detected. To look for features that set related mother-child pairs apart from unrelated individuals, the researchers ran deep NGS to compare the TCR beta repertoires of mothers and children. The mean age was roughly 44 +/- 4 years for the mothers and around 10 +/- 4 years for the children. After adapter ligation with NEBNext reagents, the libraries were sequenced on Illumina HiSeq 2000 with 100+100 nt paired-end reads. To avoid cross-contamination, the mother libraries and the child libraries were prepared a month apart and sequenced in separate runs. Between roughly 500,000 and 2,100,000 distinct TCR beta clonotypes were identified per donor. Naive TCR beta clonotypes were estimated from low-frequency clonotypes matched to each donor's FACS-determined naive share, without sorting.

The specimen was blood. The V gene is TRBV28 and the J gene is TRBJ2-2; the D match is possibly TRBD1 or TRBD2, with 5 bases aligned in each. This TCR derives from a girl aged 2-9 years in good health. The CDR3 sequence is CASSLFSFPGTANTGELFF. The nucleotides are TGTGCCAGCAGTTTATTCTCCTTCCCCGGGACGGCGAACACCGGGGAGCTGTTTTTT.